This T cell receptor beta chain appears in the sequencing data of a study of identical twins. General study results and limits: Conclusions rested on cross-sectional statistics rather than following the same donors.

With respect to this clonotype: Antigen specificity is unknown.

The V gene end was trimmed by 2 bases and the J gene end by 5 bases; junction bases not matched to a gene: 5. The CDR3 consists of 15 residues. The cDNA had a unique molecular identifier and a template-switch universal primer site. TCRdb independently ran MiXCR on the 5' RACE reads; one entry per CDR3 protein. This table has a few hundred thousand distinct CDR3 sequences, over 8.5% appearing once. A further study also used this sample, focusing on yellow fever vaccine responses in identical twins.

Sequencing was performed on PBMCs. V and J are TRBV12-3 or TRBV12-4 and TRBJ2-1; 8 nucleotides align to TRBD2. The source of this sequence is a woman aged 18-35 years in good health. The CDR3 bases are TGTGCCAGCAGTTTACCCCTAGCGGGTCACAATGAGCAGTTCTTC. It codes for CASSLPLAGHNEQFF.